These 25 T cell receptor beta chains were sequenced from one sample in a study of blood T cell repertoires in COVID-19. The assay was immunoSEQ multiplex PCR, and TCRdb's table has in-frame clones only and misses some. The sample holds approximately 240,000 clones, 80% to 90% seen once. The sample comprised PBMCs or T cells enriched from blood (not recorded which). The receptor set was obtained from a woman aged 45-60 years in a cohort exposed to, infected with or recovered from COVID-19 (not recorded which).

This clone occurred once. The chain couples TRBV6-1 to TRBJ1-1; weak D call: TRBD1 (5 bases). Germline CDR1 and CDR2: MNHNS and SASEGT. The CDR3 loop spans 14 amino acids. V lost 2 bases, J lost 5 bases, and 12 bases lay in between. DNA of the CDR3: TGTGCCAGCAGTGAATTTTCGGGGGGGACTGAAGCTTTCTTT. Its protein product is CASSEFSGGTEAFF.

The CDR3 is CASSDWGQGLAEKRSTDTQYF. Here the CDR3 DNA reads TGTGCCAGCAGTGACTGGGGGCAGGGACTAGCCGAGAAGCGGAGCACAGATACGCAGTATTTT. The chain links TRBV6-4 to TRBJ2-3; 9 nucleotides agree with TRBD2. The J segment lost 0 bases and the V segment lost 1 base, leaving 17 bases of the junction unmatched. The CDR3 totals 21 residues. In germline, CDR1 is MRHNA, CDR2 SNTAGT.

This rearrangement joins TRBV29-1 to TRBJ2-7; D gene uncertain. The CDR3 totals 12 residues. Germline V CDR1 and CDR2: SQVTM, ANQGSEA. Trimming took off 4 bases at V and 4 bases at J, with 11 bases between the two ends. Here the CDR3 DNA reads TGCAGCGTTGGGCCCACCATTTACGAGCAGTACTTC. Translation gives CSVGPTIYEQYF.

The chain links TRBV6-2 or TRBV6-3 to TRBJ1-1; D gene ambiguous. The CDR3 covers 18 residues. The V end was cut by 0 bases, the J end by 6 bases, with 23 bases between. Germline CDR1 is MNHEY and CDR2 is SVGEGT. In DNA, the CDR3 is TGTGCCAGCAGTTACTCGTTGGTGGTTGGTAGGGAGCCCCCTGAAGCTTTCTTT. This translates into CASSYSLVVGREPPEAFF.

This chain links TRBV21-1 with TRBJ1-1; TRBD1, the D gene given by the table, was not confirmed from the DNA. TRBV21-1 is a pseudogene segment. CDR3 length: 17 amino acids. CDR3 DNA sequence: TGTGCCAGCAGCAGTACAGGGGGGGATTCTAAGAACACTGAAGCTTTCTTT. Its protein is CASSSTGGDSKNTEAFF.

This chain uses TRBV11-3 with TRBJ2-3, with 11 nucleotides matching TRBD1. The germline gives CDR1 SGHNT, CDR2 YENEEA. The CDR3 length is 17 residues. After removal of 5 bases from V and 5 bases from J, the junction contained 12 bases not matched to a gene. In DNA form, the CDR3 reads TGTGCCAGCAGCCCCCATGTTTGGGACAGGGGGGTAGATACGCAGTATTTT. It codes for CASSPHVWDRGVDTQYF.

This clone was seen a single time. This sequence joins TRBV7-2 and TRBJ2-1; TRBD2 agrees at 8 bases. Unmatched junction bases numbered 12, after V lost 2 bases and J lost 9 bases. In germline, CDR1 is SGHTA, CDR2 FQGNSA. CDR3 length equals 16 residues. CDR3 sequence: CASSLSGAGGRSEQFF. CDR3 sequence (DNA): TGTGCCAGCAGCTTATCCGGCGCGGGGGGCCGTTCTGAGCAGTTCTTC.

The CDR3, as DNA: TGTGCCGGCGACCCCGGGGGGAAGGAAAAACTGTTTTTT. Translating gives CAGDPGGKEKLFF. V usage is TRBV6-8 and J usage is TRBJ1-4; a possible D gene is TRBD1 (5 bases). Germline CDR1 reads MNHGY; CDR2 reads SAAAGT. The CDR3 consists of 13 residues. The V end was cut by 11 bases, the J end by 8 bases, with 18 bases between.

The CDR3 bases are TGTGCCAGCAGCTTAGAGCCCCGACAGCCCCAGCATTTT. Translating it yields CASSLEPRQPQHF. This chain uses TRBV7-2 with TRBJ1-5; no clear D gene. The CDR3 runs 13 residues. V lost 1 base and J 7 bases, leaving 8 bases between the germline ends. The germline CDR1 and CDR2 sequences are SGHTA and FQGNSA.

The genes are TRBV27 and TRBJ2-4, with TRBD1 as a possible D gene (5 bases). In germline, CDR1 is MNHEY, CDR2 SMNVEV (reference sequence). V was shortened by 6 bases and J by 0 bases, with 15 bases between the two germline ends. The CDR3 consists of 16 residues. The CDR3 DNA follows: TGTGCCAGCAGCCAAGGACATTCGATAGCCAAAAACATTCAGTACTTC. Translation: CASSQGHSIAKNIQYF.

The V call is TRBV7-6, the J call TRBJ2-1; 11 bases match TRBD2. The germline V gene encodes CDR1 SGHVS and CDR2 FNYEAQ. There are 16 residues in the CDR3. After removal of 3 bases from V and 5 bases from J, the junction contained 6 bases not matched to a gene. Here the CDR3 DNA reads TGTGCCAGCAGCTTGTCGGTAGCGGGGGGGGACAATGAGCAGTTCTTC. Its translation is CASSLSVAGGDNEQFF.

This clone occurred once. This chain joins TRBV5-1 and TRBJ1-2; 7 positions match TRBD1. CDR3 size: 13 residues. Germline values: CDR1 SGHRS, CDR2 YFSETQ. The trim removed 0 bases at V and 6 bases at J, leaving 2 bases unmatched. The CDR3 coding sequence is TGCGCCAGCAGCTTGGGACAGGGAGATGGCTACACCTTC. It is translated as CASSLGQGDGYTF.

The chain links TRBV11-2 to TRBJ2-1; D is uncertain. The CDR3 runs 16 residues. The germline gives CDR1 SGHAT, CDR2 FQNNGV. The ends were cut back, 5 bases at V and 2 bases at J, with 16 bases in the middle. In DNA form, the CDR3 reads TGTGCCAGCAGCCCCCAAGGTGCGGTGCCCTACAATGAGCAGTTCTTC. It translates to CASSPQGAVPYNEQFF.

The gene calls are TRBV3-1 (or the pseudogene TRBV3-2) and TRBJ1-4; D unresolved. The CDR3 runs to 15 residues. Trimming removed 1 base from V and 4 bases from J, with 10 bases in between. Germline V gene data show CDR1 as LGHDT and CDR2 as YNNKEL (reference sequence). The CDR3 spells CASSQASRINEKLFF. CDR3 in DNA: TGTGCCAGCAGCCAAGCCAGCAGGATTAATGAAAAACTGTTTTTT.

The chain couples TRBV4-1 to TRBJ2-1; tentatively, D is TRBD2 (6 bases). CDR1 and CDR2 (germline): MGHRA, YSYEKL. The CDR3 spans 18 residues. Trimming cost V 1 base and J 1 base, with 17 bases left between them. The CDR3 is CASSQGLAMSGSYNEQFF. CDR3 in DNA: TGCGCCAGCAGCCAAGGGTTAGCTATGAGCGGGTCCTACAATGAGCAGTTCTTC.

V and J are TRBV6-2 or TRBV6-3 and TRBJ2-1, with D tentatively TRBD2 (5 bases). Germline lookup yields CDR1 MNHEY and CDR2 SVGEGT. The CDR3 extends over 16 amino acids. V dropped 6 bases and J dropped 4 bases, with 19 bases sitting between them. The CDR3 DNA sequence: TGTGCCAGCAGCGCCCGTCCGGGGAGAAGTTACAATGAGCAGTTCTTC. This codes for CASSARPGRSYNEQFF.

Points on this clone: In the same sample, other DNA sequences code for this CDR3. The chain uses TRBV24-1 and TRBJ2-2; D remains unclear. The CDR3 runs to 12 residues. With 3 bases removed from V and 5 bases from J, the gap between germline ends came to 3 bases. Looked up from germline, CDR1 is KGHDR and CDR2 is SFDVKD. CDR3 loop: CATSDTTGELFF. DNA of the CDR3: TGTGCCACCAGTGATACTACCGGGGAGCTGTTTTTT.

This clone turned up a few times. The V call is TRBV28, the J call TRBJ1-1; possibly TRBD1 for D (5 bases). V lost 7 bases, J lost 1 base, and 10 bases lay in between. This CDR3 region has 13 residues. In germline, CDR1 is MDHEN, CDR2 SYDVKM. CDR3 coding DNA: TGTGCCAGCACCAGAGACAGGAACACTGAAGCTTTCTTT. Residues: CASTRDRNTEAFF.

This clone appeared a single time. The gene calls are TRBV7-9 and TRBJ1-5, with a possible D match to TRBD1 (5 bases). Trimming shortened V by 1 base and J by 6 bases, and 7 bases separated the two germline ends. The CDR3 sequence is 13 residues long. The germline V gene encodes CDR1 SEHNR and CDR2 FQNEAQ (reference sequence). The CDR3 DNA sequence: TGTGCCAGCAGCTTAGGGGGGGGTCAGCCCCAGCATTTT. Its translation: CASSLGGGQPQHF.

This clone was observed a single time. The chain carries TRBV29-1 and TRBJ2-5, with TRBD1 matching 9 bases. CDR1 SQVTM and CDR2 ANQGSEA come from the germline V gene. This CDR3 has 16 amino acids. V shed 1 base and J 0 bases; nucleotides not matched to a gene: 6. CDR3 DNA: TGCAGCGTTGAAGGGAACAGGGACAGGGACCAAGAGACCCAGTACTTC. Translating it yields CSVEGNRDRDQETQYF.

CDR3 bases: TGTGCCAGCAGCTTGGACTCCCTAAGCTCCTACGAGCAGTACTTC. Translation: CASSLDSLSSYEQYF. J is TRBJ2-7 and V is TRBV5-4; no clear D gene. With 0 bases removed from V and 0 bases from J, the gap between germline ends came to 10 bases. The germline CDR1 and CDR2 sequences are SGHNT and YYREEE (reference sequence). This CDR3 region has 15 residues.

The chain carries TRBV7-2 and TRBJ2-5, with TRBD2 identical over 9 bases. Per the germline V gene, CDR1 is SGHTA and CDR2 is FQGNSA. V was clipped by 1 base and J by 5 bases; unmatched bases: 5. The CDR3 extends over 15 amino acids. The CDR3 sequence is CASSLGRGGVETQYF. CDR3 nucleotide sequence: TGTGCCAGCAGCTTAGGGCGGGGGGGGGTCGAGACCCAGTACTTC.

The gene calls are TRBV7-8 and TRBJ1-2, with TRBD1 matching over 7 bases. V dropped 1 base and J dropped 5; count of bases not matched to a gene: 1. CDR1 and CDR2 (germline): SGHVS, FQNEAQ. The CDR3 contains 13 residues. The CDR3 sequence: CASSLGDRYGYTF. CDR3 DNA sequence: TGTGCCAGCAGCTTAGGGGACAGATATGGCTACACCTTC.

This clone occurred many times. The J gene is TRBJ1-2, the V gene TRBV2, with 9 bases identical to TRBD1. The V gene's germline CDR1 is SNHLY and CDR2 FYNNEI. With V trimmed by 8 bases and J by 6 bases, 10 bases remained unmatched. CDR3 length: 14 amino acids. CDR3 coding DNA: TGTGCCAGCCGGCCCGATGGGACAGGGCATGGCTACACCTTC. It is translated as CASRPDGTGHGYTF.

The chain carries TRBV5-1 and TRBJ2-2; D remains unclear. Deletions cut 3 bases from V and 2 bases from J, with 8 bases between. Germline CDR1 and CDR2: SGHRS and YFSETQ. This CDR3 comprises 14 residues. CDR3 DNA: TGCGCCAGCAGCTCCGAGCATAACACCGGGGAGCTGTTTTTT. It yields the protein CASSSEHNTGELFF.